The clone carrying this T cell receptor (delta chain) is medium-sized by share. A far bigger clonotype differs at one base, so this is likely a read error. These data belong to a study of gamma-delta T cells after stem cell transplantation. TCRdb redid the clone calls on the RT-PCR reads with CATT. The table records about 500 delta-chain clones, less than 1.5% of them present only once. The receptor's source is a human donor. It is not recorded whose cells these are; they may come from a transplant donor. Sequencing was performed on gamma-delta T cells.

CDR3: CACDTVGTYADKLIF. The CDR3 nucleotides read TGTGCCTGTGACACCGTCGGAACGTACGCCGATAAACTCATCTTT. The chain uses TRDV2 and TRDJ1; D remains unclear. Trimming removed 0 bases at V and 3 bases at J, with 13 bases between. Per the germline V gene, CDR1 is GEAIGNYY and CDR2 is EKD. The CDR3 sequence is 15 residues long.